The 7 T cell receptor beta chains presented below share a single source sample, sequenced in a study of control samples from healthy donors and cancer patients. Some clones are missing from TCRdb's copy, which holds only in-frame ones; the method was immunoSEQ multiplex PCR. The sample holds 93,000 or so clones, approximately 90% seen once. The sequenced sample was PBMCs. These receptors came from a man in his fifties or sixties with lung cancer.

As for this clone: The same CDR3 can be traced to other DNA sequences in this sample. The V call is TRBV18, the J call TRBJ1-5; tentative D call: TRBD1 (5 bases). Germline-derived CDR1 and CDR2 are KGHSH and LQKENI. V lost 3 bases and J lost 4, with 7 bases in between. The CDR3 runs to 13 residues. In DNA, the CDR3 is TGTGCCAGCTCACCGGGGGGGAATCAGCCCCAGCATTTT. This encodes CASSPGGNQPQHF.

This chain uses TRBV25-1 with TRBJ2-2; D gene unclear. CDR1 and CDR2 from the germline V gene are MGHDK and SYGVNS. The CDR3 spans 13 residues. V lost 6 bases and J lost 3, with 8 bases in between. CDR3 residues: CASRDGYTGELFF. The DNA of the CDR3 is TGTGCCAGCAGAGACGGATACACCGGGGAGCTGTTTTTT. Using reference TRBV25-1 and TRBJ2-2 for the parts outside the CDR3, the full variable domain is EADIYQTPRYLVIGTGKKITLECSQTMGHDKMYWYQQDPGMELHLIHYSYGVNSTEKGDLSSESTVSRIRTEHFPLTLESARPSHTSQYLCASRDGYTGELFFGEGSRLTVL.

The chain carries TRBV18 and TRBJ1-5, with TRBD1 as a possible D gene (5 bases). Germline CDR1 reads KGHSH; CDR2 reads LQKENI. The CDR3 sequence is 15 residues long. The V gene lost 3 bases and the J gene lost 2 bases, with 11 bases spanning the gap. CDR3 sequence (DNA): TGTGCCAGCTCACCTCCGGGACCAGGCAATCAGCCCCAGCATTTT. This encodes CASSPPGPGNQPQHF. Filled out from reference TRBV18 and TRBJ1-5, the complete variable domain reads NAGVMQNPRHLVRRRGQEARLRCSPMKGHSHVYWYRQLPEEGLKFMVYLQKENIIDESGMPKERFSAEFPKEGPSILRIQQVVRGDSAAYFCASSPPGPGNQPQHFGDGTRLSIL.

The chain combines TRBV6-5 with TRBJ2-2, with D possibly TRBD1 on 5 matching bases. The length of the CDR3 is 14 residues. Trimming shortened V by 8 bases and J by 4 bases, and 14 bases separated the two germline ends. CDR1 is MNHEY, CDR2 SVGAGI, per germline. The CDR3 reads CASQVAGFTGELFF. The CDR3 nucleotides read TGTGCCAGCCAAGTAGCAGGGTTCACCGGGGAGCTGTTTTTT.

The rearrangement links TRBV7-3 to TRBJ2-3; 9 nucleotides match TRBD2. This CDR3 is 15 amino acids long. Trimming at V came to 3 bases and at J to 0 bases, leaving 1 base not matched to a gene. CDR1 is SGHTA, CDR2 FQGTGA, per germline. The CDR3 DNA reads as TGTGCCAGCAGCTTGACTAGCGGTAGCACAGATACGCAGTATTTT. This sequence encodes CASSLTSGSTDTQYF.

This chain uses TRBV27 with TRBJ1-1; TRBD1 aligns across 9 bases. The CDR3 extends over 16 amino acids. The germline V gene encodes CDR1 MNHEY and CDR2 SMNVEV (reference sequence). With V trimmed by 6 bases and J by 2 bases, 10 bases remained unmatched. The CDR3: CASRKRTGDANTEAFF. As DNA, the CDR3 is TGTGCCAGCAGAAAAAGGACAGGGGATGCCAACACTGAAGCTTTCTTT.

The chain is built from TRBV11-2 and TRBJ2-3; no firm D call. This CDR3 region has 15 residues. Germline assignment: CDR1 SGHAT and CDR2 FQNNGV. V was shortened by 6 bases and J by 12 bases, with 25 bases between the two germline ends. CDR3 in DNA: TGTGCCAGCAGGGCCGACGAGTTAAATGTCCGTCATCAGTATTTT. This sequence encodes CASRADELNVRHQYF. The full variable domain, rest sourced from reference TRBV11-2 and TRBJ2-3, is EAGVAQSPRYKIIEKRQSVAFWCNPISGHATLYWYQQILGQGPKLLIQFQNNGVVDDSQLPKDRFSAERLKGVDSTLKIQPAKLEDSAVYLCASRADELNVRHQYFGPGTRLTVL.